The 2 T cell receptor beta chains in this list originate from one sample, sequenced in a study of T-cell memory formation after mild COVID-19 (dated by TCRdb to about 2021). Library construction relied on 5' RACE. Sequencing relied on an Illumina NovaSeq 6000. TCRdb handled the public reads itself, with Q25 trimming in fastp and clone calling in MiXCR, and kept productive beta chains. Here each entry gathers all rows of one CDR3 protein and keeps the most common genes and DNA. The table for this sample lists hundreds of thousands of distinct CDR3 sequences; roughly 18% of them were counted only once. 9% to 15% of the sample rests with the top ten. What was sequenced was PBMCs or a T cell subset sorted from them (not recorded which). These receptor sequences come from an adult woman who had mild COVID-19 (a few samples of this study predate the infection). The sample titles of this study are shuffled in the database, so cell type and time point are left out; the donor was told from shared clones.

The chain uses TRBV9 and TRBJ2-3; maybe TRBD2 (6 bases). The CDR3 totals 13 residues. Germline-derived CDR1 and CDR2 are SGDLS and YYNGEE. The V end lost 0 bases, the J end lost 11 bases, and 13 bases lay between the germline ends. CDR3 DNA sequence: TGTGCCAGCAGCGTAGATGGGCGGGGTAAGCAGTATTTT. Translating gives CASSVDGRGKQYF.

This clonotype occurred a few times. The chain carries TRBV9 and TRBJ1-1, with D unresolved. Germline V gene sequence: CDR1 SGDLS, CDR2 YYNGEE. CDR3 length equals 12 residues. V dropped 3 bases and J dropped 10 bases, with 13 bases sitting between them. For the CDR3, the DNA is TGTGCCAGCAGCGAAATAACACTCCCAGCTTTCTTT. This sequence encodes CASSEITLPAFF. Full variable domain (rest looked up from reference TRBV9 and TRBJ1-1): DSGVTQTPKHLITATGQRVTLRCSPRSGDLSVYWYQQSLDQGLQFLIQYYNGEERAKGNILERFSAQQFPDLHSELNLSSLELGDSALYFCASSEITLPAFFGQGTRLTVV.